This TCR beta chain is from a study of T-cell memory formation after mild COVID-19. General study results and limits: The SARS-CoV-2 specificity of second-wave clones reaching peak at day 37 remained unverified. Contracting CD4+ clones were located mainly in CM and EM, and CD8+ clones in EMRA. Day 15 to 85 contractors were CD4/CD8 balanced; later expanders leaned CD4+.

The CDR3 runs 15 residues. The germline gives CDR1 MNHNY, CDR2 SVGAGI (reference sequence). V lost 5 bases to trimming and J lost 1 base; unmatched junction nucleotides: 5. This clonotype was recorded a few times. As yet, its antigen is unknown. A 5'RACE reaction primed in the constant segment made cDNA libraries of TCR alpha and TCR beta, and these carried sample barcodes and UMIs. TCRdb fed the 5' RACE reads into MiXCR, producing one record per CDR3 protein. The table includes under 300,000 distinct CDR3 sequences, around 10% detected once. The V and J genes are TRBV6-6 and TRBJ2-3; 8 bases agree with TRBD1. Specimen: PBMCs or a T cell subset sorted from them (not recorded which). The clonotype comes from a man aged 18-30 years who had mild COVID-19 (a few samples of this study predate the infection). Cell type and time point are not known. The CDR3 coding sequence is TGTGCCAGCAGTGTTGTGGACAGGGGCACAGATACGCAGTATTTT. This translates into CASSVVDRGTDTQYF.